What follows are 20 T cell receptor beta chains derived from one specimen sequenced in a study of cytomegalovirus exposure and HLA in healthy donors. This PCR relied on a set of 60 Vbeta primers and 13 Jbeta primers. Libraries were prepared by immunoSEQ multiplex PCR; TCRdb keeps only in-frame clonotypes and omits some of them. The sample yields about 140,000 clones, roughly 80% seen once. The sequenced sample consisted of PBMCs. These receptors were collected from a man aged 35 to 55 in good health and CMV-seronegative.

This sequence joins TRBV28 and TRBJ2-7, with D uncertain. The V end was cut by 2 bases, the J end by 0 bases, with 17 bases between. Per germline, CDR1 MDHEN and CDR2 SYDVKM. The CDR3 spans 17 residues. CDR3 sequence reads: CASSLPRESVSSYEQYF. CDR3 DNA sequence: TGTGCCAGCAGTTTACCCCGAGAGAGCGTGAGCTCCTACGAGCAGTACTTC. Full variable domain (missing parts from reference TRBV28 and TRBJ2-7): DVKVTQSSRYLVKRTGEKVFLECVQDMDHENMFWYRQDPGLGLRLIYFSYDVKMKEKGDIPEGYSVSREKKERFSLILESASTNQTSMYLCASSLPRESVSSYEQYFGPGTRLTVT.

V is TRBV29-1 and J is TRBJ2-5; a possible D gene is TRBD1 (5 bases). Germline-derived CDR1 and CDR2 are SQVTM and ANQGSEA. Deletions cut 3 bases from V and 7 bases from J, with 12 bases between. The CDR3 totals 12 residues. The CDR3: CSVEWGRGTQYF. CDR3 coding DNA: TGCAGCGTTGAGTGGGGCCGAGGGACCCAGTACTTC.

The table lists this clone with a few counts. This CDR3 reads CASSPQGDTYEQYF. The CDR3 region has the DNA TGTGCCAGCAGCCCCCAGGGGGACACCTACGAGCAGTACTTC. This chain connects TRBV9 to TRBJ2-7; 7 nucleotides match TRBD1. V was clipped by 4 bases and J by 2 bases; unmatched bases: 6. The length of the CDR3 is 14 residues. The germline CDR1 and CDR2 sequences are SGDLS and YYNGEE.

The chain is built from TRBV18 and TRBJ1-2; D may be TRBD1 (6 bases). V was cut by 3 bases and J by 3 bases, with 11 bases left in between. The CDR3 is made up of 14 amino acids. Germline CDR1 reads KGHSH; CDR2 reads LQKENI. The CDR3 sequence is CASSPADSDYGYTF. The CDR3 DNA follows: TGTGCCAGCTCACCCGCGGACAGTGACTATGGCTACACCTTC.

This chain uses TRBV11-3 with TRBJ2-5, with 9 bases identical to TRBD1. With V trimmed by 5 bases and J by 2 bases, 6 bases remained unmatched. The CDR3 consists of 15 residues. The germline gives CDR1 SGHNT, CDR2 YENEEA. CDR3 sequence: CASSLGQGMQETQYF. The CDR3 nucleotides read TGTGCCAGCAGCCTAGGACAGGGGATGCAAGAGACCCAGTACTTC.

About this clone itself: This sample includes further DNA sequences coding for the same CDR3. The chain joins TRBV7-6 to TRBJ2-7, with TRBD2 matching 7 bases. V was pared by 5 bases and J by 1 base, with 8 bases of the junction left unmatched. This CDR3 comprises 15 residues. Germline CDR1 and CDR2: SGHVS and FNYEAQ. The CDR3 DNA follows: TGTGCCAGCAGCCCGAGACTAGCTGGGTCCTACGAGCAGTACTTC. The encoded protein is CASSPRLAGSYEQYF. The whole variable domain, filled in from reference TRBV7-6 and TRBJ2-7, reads GAGVSQSPRYKVTKRGQDVALRCDPISGHVSLYWYRQALGQGPEFLTYFNYEAQQDKSGLPNDRFSAERPEGSISTLTIQRTEQRDSAMYRCASSPRLAGSYEQYFGPGTRLTVT.

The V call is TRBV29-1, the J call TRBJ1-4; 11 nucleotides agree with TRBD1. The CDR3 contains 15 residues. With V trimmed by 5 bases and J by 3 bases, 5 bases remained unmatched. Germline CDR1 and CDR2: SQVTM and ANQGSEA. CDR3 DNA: TGCAGCGTTACAGGACAGGGGGCGTCTAATGAAAAACTGTTTTTT. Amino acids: CSVTGQGASNEKLFF.

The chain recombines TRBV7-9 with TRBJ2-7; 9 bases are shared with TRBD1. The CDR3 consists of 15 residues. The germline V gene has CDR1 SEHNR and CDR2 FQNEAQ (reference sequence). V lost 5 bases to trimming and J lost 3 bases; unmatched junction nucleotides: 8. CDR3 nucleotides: TGTGCCAGCAGCCCGCACAGGGGGCGCGACTACGAGCAGTACTTC. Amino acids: CASSPHRGRDYEQYF. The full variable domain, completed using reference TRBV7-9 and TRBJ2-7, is DTGVSQNPRHKITKRGQNVTFRCDPISEHNRLYWYRQTLGQGPEFLTYFQNEAQLEKSRLLSDRFSAERPKGSFSTLEIQRTEQGDSAMYLCASSPHRGRDYEQYFGPGTRLTVT.

The CDR3 coding sequence is TGCGCCAGCAGTGTTGGAGGGCGGGGGTATGGCTACACCTTC. Translated: CASSVGGRGYGYTF. V is TRBV10-2 and J is TRBJ1-2; TRBD1 is a possible D gene (5 bases). Trimming cost V 4 bases and J 5 bases, with 14 bases left between them. CDR3 length: 14 residues. Germline V gene sequence: CDR1 WSHSY, CDR2 SAAADI.

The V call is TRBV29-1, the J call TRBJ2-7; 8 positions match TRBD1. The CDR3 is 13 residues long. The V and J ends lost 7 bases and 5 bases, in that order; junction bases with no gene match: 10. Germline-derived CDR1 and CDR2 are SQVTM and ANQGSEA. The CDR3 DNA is TGCAGCGGATATGGAGGCAGGGGGCACGAGCAGTACTTC. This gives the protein CSGYGGRGHEQYF.

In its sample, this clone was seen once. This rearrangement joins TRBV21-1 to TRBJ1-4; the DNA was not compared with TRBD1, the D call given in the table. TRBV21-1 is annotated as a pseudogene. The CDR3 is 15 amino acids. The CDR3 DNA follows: TGTGCCAGCAGCAAACCGGGCAGGGGAAATGAAAAACTGTTTTTT. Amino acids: CASSKPGRGNEKLFF.

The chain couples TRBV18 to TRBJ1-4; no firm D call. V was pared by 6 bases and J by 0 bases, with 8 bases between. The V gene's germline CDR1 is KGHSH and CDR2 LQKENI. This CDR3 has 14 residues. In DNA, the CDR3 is TGTGCCAGCTCCCCAACGGCAACTAATGAAAAACTGTTTTTT. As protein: CASSPTATNEKLFF.

CDR3 in DNA: TGCAGCGTTGAAGCTGGAGTACGCACAGATACGCAGTATTTT. Translated, it gives CSVEAGVRTDTQYF. The chain links TRBV29-1 to TRBJ2-3; D gene unclear. V was clipped by 1 base and J by 1 base, with 9 bases between them. Germline assignment: CDR1 SQVTM and CDR2 ANQGSEA. This CDR3 region has 14 residues.

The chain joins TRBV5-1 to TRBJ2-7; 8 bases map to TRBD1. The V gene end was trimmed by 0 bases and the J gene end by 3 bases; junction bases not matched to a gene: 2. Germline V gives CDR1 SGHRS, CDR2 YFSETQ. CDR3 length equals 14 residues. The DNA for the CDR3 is TGCGCCAGCAGCTTGGGTGACAGGGGCTACGAGCAGTACTTC. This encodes CASSLGDRGYEQYF.

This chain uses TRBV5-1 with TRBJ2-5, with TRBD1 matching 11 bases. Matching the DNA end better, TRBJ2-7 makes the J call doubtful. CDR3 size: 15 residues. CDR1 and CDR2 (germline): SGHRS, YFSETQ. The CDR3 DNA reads TGCGCCAGCAGCCCCCTCGGGACAGGGGGAGTCGAGCAGTACTTC. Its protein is CASSPLGTGGVEQYF.

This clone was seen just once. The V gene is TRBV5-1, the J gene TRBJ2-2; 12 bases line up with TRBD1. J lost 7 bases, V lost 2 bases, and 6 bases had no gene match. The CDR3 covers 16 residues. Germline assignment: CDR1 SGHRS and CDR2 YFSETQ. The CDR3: CASSLHGTGGIGELFF. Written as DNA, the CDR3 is TGCGCCAGCAGCTTACACGGGACAGGGGGCATCGGGGAGCTGTTTTTT. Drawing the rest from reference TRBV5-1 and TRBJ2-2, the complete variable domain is KAGVTQTPRYLIKTRGQQVTLSCSPISGHRSVSWYQQTPGQGLQFLFEYFSETQRNKGNFPGRFSGRQFSNSRSEMNVSTLELGDSALYLCASSLHGTGGIGELFFGEGSRLTVL.

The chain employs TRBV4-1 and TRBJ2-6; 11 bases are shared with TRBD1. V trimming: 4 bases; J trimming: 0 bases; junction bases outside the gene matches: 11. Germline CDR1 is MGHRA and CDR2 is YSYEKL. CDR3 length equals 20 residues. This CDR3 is CASSRQPRTGGFSGANVLTF. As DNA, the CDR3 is TGCGCCAGCAGCCGCCAACCTAGGACAGGGGGCTTCTCTGGGGCCAACGTCCTGACTTTC.

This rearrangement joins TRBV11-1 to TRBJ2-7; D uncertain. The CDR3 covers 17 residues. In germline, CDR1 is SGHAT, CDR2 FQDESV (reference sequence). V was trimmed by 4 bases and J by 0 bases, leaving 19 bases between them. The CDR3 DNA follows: TGTGCCAGCAGCTGGTTTGGAGAGCATCTAAGCTCCTACGAGCAGTACTTC. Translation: CASSWFGEHLSSYEQYF.

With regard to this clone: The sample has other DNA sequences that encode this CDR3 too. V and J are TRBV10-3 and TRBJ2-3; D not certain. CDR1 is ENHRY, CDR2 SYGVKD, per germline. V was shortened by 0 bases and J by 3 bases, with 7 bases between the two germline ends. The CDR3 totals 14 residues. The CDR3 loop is CAISESTGTDTQYF. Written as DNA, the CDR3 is TGTGCCATCAGTGAGTCGACTGGAACAGATACGCAGTATTTT.

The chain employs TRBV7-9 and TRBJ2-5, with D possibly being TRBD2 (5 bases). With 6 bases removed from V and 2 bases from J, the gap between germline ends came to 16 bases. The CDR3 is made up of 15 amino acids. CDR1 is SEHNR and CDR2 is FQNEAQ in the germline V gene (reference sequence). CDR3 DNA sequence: TGTGCCAGCAGTGACGCTCTGGGAGTTCAAGAGACCCAGTACTTC. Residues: CASSDALGVQETQYF.